These 17 T cell receptor beta chains originate from one sample sequenced in a study of cytomegalovirus exposure and HLA in healthy donors. Primers for the PCR totalled 60 Vbeta and 13 Jbeta. The protocol was immunoSEQ multiplex PCR, while the TCRdb copy is restricted to in-frame clones and leaves out a portion. The data hold more than 100,000 clones, with around 80% observed a single time. The sequenced sample was PBMCs. The receptors were sampled from a female donor in good health and CMV-seropositive.

The rearrangement links TRBV4-2 to TRBJ1-1; 8 bases fit TRBD1. The CDR3 runs to 15 residues. Germline loops: CDR1 LGHNA, CDR2 YNFKEQ. Losses at the gene ends were 2 bases for V and 0 bases for J; bases not matched to a gene: 2. For the CDR3, the DNA is TGTGCCAGCAGCCAAATGGGACAGGTGAACACTGAAGCTTTCTTT. It translates to CASSQMGQVNTEAFF.

The V gene is TRBV6-6, the J gene TRBJ2-5; 16 bases fit TRBD2. CDR3 length: 15 amino acids. Per the germline V gene, CDR1 is MNHNY and CDR2 is SVGAGI (reference sequence). With V trimmed by 6 bases and J by 5 bases, 3 bases remained unmatched. CDR3 DNA sequence: TGTGCCAGCAGGGGACTAGCGGGGGGGCTGGAGACCCAGTACTTC. Amino acid sequence: CASRGLAGGLETQYF.

The chain has TRBV2 and TRBJ2-7, with D hard to call. The germline V and J ends were trimmed by 7 bases and 1 base, with 11 bases remaining between them. The CDR3 covers 13 residues. Per germline, CDR1 SNHLY and CDR2 FYNNEI. Here the CDR3 reads CASKALSSYEQYF. CDR3 DNA sequence: TGTGCCAGCAAAGCCCTAAGTTCCTACGAGCAGTACTTC.

This chain links TRBV19 with TRBJ2-1; D is unresolved. The V gene's germline CDR1 is LNHDA and CDR2 SQIVND (reference sequence). CDR3 size: 15 residues. V dropped 6 bases and J dropped 0 bases, with 12 bases sitting between them. As DNA, the CDR3 is TGTGCCAGTAGAATTAGCTCGGGCTCCTACAATGAGCAGTTCTTC. It translates to CASRISSGSYNEQFF.

The chain couples TRBV2 to TRBJ2-1, with D maybe TRBD2 (6 bases). The CDR3 is 13 residues long. Germline assignment: CDR1 SNHLY and CDR2 FYNNEI. The V and J ends lost 6 bases and 4 bases respectively, with 10 bases between them. The CDR3 spells CASSGRGYNEQFF. CDR3 nucleotide sequence: TGTGCCAGCAGCGGGAGAGGGTACAATGAGCAGTTCTTC.

The rearrangement joins TRBV2 to TRBJ1-1; no definite D call. Trimming cost V 9 bases and J 0 bases, with 11 bases left between them. This CDR3 contains 13 residues. CDR1 SNHLY and CDR2 FYNNEI come from the germline V gene. Here the CDR3 reads CASRLYMNTEAFF. CDR3 DNA: TGTGCCAGTAGACTCTACATGAACACTGAAGCTTTCTTT.

This clone was seen once. The chain links TRBV27 to TRBJ1-2; D call uncertain. The CDR3 totals 15 residues. CDR1 is MNHEY, CDR2 SMNVEV, per germline (reference sequence). V lost 5 bases to trimming and J lost 1 base, with 14 bases between them. The DNA for the CDR3 is TGTGCCAGCAGTCCCGGCGTACAGAGTAACTATGGCTACACCTTC. Translated, it gives CASSPGVQSNYGYTF.

The CDR3 reads CASSWRDSYEQYF. The CDR3 nucleotides are TGTGCCAGTAGTTGGCGGGACTCCTACGAGCAGTACTTC. This chain joins TRBV19 and TRBJ2-7, with a weak D call TRBD2 (6 bases). This CDR3 region has 13 residues. Trimming took off 5 bases at V and 0 bases at J, with 8 bases between the two ends. CDR1 and CDR2 from the germline V gene are LNHDA and SQIVND (reference sequence).

The chain uses TRBV11-2 and TRBJ2-7; D possibly corresponds to TRBD1 (6 bases). Germline loops: CDR1 SGHAT, CDR2 FQNNGV. This CDR3 comprises 15 residues. Trimming pared 6 bases from V and 4 bases from J, leaving 19 bases between. CDR3 DNA sequence: TGTGCCAGCAGGGCCCGGTCAGGGGCCCTATACGAGCAGTACTTC. Translated, it gives CASRARSGALYEQYF.

V and J are TRBV11-2 and TRBJ2-4; D remains unclear. The V end was cut by 3 bases, the J end by 2 bases, with 14 bases between. The CDR3 loop spans 16 amino acids. Per germline, CDR1 SGHAT and CDR2 FQNNGV. The CDR3, as DNA: TGTGCCAGCAGCTTCCACTTGGCGGAATCCAAAAACATTCAGTACTTC. Protein: CASSFHLAESKNIQYF.

The rearrangement uses TRBV5-8 and TRBJ2-7; D remains ambiguous. The CDR3 covers 12 residues. CDR1 and CDR2 from the germline V gene are SGHTS and YDEGEE. V shed 7 bases and J shed 5 bases, with 13 bases lying between them. The CDR3 sequence: CASPPGPNEQYF. CDR3 in DNA: TGTGCCAGCCCCCCTGGGCCCAACGAGCAGTACTTC.

V is TRBV19 and J is TRBJ2-1; weak D call: TRBD1 (6 bases). The V and J ends lost 4 bases and 9 bases respectively, with 16 bases between them. CDR1 is LNHDA and CDR2 is SQIVND in the germline V gene (reference sequence). The CDR3 sequence is 14 residues long. The CDR3 region is CASSTGVNLGEQFF. As DNA, the CDR3 is TGTGCCAGTAGTACAGGGGTTAACTTGGGTGAGCAGTTCTTC.

The chain joins TRBV6-1 to TRBJ2-3; D may be TRBD1 (6 bases). The length of the CDR3 is 14 residues. Germline V gives CDR1 MNHNS, CDR2 SASEGT. V lost 10 bases and J lost 4, with 18 bases in between. Here the CDR3 reads CATQIQGTSDTQYF. CDR3 DNA sequence: TGTGCCACCCAGATCCAGGGGACGTCAGATACGCAGTATTTT.

The rearrangement joins TRBV2 to TRBJ1-4, with TRBD1 identical over 8 bases. After removal of 3 bases from V and 6 bases from J, the junction contained 6 bases not matched to a gene. This CDR3 is built from 15 residues. Germline V gene lookup returns CDR1 SNHLY and CDR2 FYNNEI. In DNA, the CDR3 is TGTGCCAGCAGTGAGAGGACAGGGAATCATGAAAAACTGTTTTTT. It translates to CASSERTGNHEKLFF.

The chain is built from TRBV7-3 and TRBJ2-1; 8 bases map to TRBD1. The CDR3 covers 19 residues. Germline CDR1 reads SGHTA; CDR2 reads FQGTGA. V shed 0 bases, J shed 3 bases, and the junction held 13 bases outside the gene matches. CDR3 sequence reads: CASSLTRGQGRGVYNEQFF. CDR3 DNA: TGTGCCAGCAGCTTAACGCGAGGACAGGGTAGAGGCGTCTACAATGAGCAGTTCTTC.

A few counts support this clone. The chain carries TRBV15 and TRBJ1-1, with D hard to call. CDR3 length equals 18 residues. Trimming shortened V by 3 bases and J by 0 bases, and 20 bases separated the two germline ends. The V gene's germline CDR1 is LNHNV and CDR2 YYDKDF (reference sequence). The CDR3 DNA follows: TGTGCCACCAGCAGCCACCGTTTTAATGGGCTCATGAACACTGAAGCTTTCTTT. This sequence encodes CATSSHRFNGLMNTEAFF. Filled out from reference TRBV15 and TRBJ1-1, the complete variable domain reads DAMVIQNPRYQVTQFGKPVTLSCSQTLNHNVMYWYQQKSSQAPKLLFHYYDKDFNNEADTPDNFQSRRPNTSFCFLDIRSPGLGDTAMYLCATSSHRFNGLMNTEAFFGQGTRLTVV.

This clone turned up a few times. The rearrangement joins TRBV19 to TRBJ1-1, with 11 bases that match TRBD1. CDR1 and CDR2 from the germline V gene are LNHDA and SQIVND (reference sequence). The CDR3 is 13 amino acids. V was clipped by 10 bases and J by 5 bases; unmatched bases: 6. As DNA, the CDR3 is TGTGCCACCAAAGGGACAGGGGGGACTGAAGCTTTCTTT. It translates to CATKGTGGTEAFF. Full variable domain (outside the CDR3, taken from reference TRBV19 and TRBJ1-1): DGGITQSPKYLFRKEGQNVTLSCEQNLNHDAMYWYRQDPGQGLRLIYYSQIVNDFQKGDIAEGYSVSREKKESFPLTVTSAQKNPTAFYLCATKGTGGTEAFFGQGTRLTVV.